The 6 T cell receptor beta chains listed next were all sequenced from one sample in a study of blood T cell repertoires in COVID-19. TCRdb's table, derived via immunoSEQ multiplex PCR, lists solely in-frame clones and lacks some. The sample shows about 290,000 clones, about 85% of them seen only once. Specimen: peripheral blood. The receptors shown here come from a woman aged 45-59 years with active or convalescent COVID-19.

The CDR3 DNA reads as TGTGCCAGCAGCGGGACAGGGAATTCACCCCTCCACTTT. It is translated as CASSGTGNSPLHF. The chain couples TRBV12-3 or TRBV12-4 to TRBJ1-6; 9 bases fit TRBD1. The CDR3 length is 13 residues. The trim removed 6 bases at V and 7 bases at J, leaving 1 base unmatched.

The table lists this clone with a few counts. The chain joins TRBV27 to TRBJ1-3; 8 nucleotides align to TRBD1. The V segment lost 5 bases and the J segment 9 bases; nucleotides outside the gene matches: 6. The CDR3 has 13 amino acids. CDR1 and CDR2 from the germline V gene are MNHEY and SMNVEV (reference sequence). The CDR3 reads CASSGTGGGTIYF. CDR3 nucleotides: TGTGCCAGCAGTGGGACAGGAGGCGGCACCATATATTTT.

This chain connects TRBV6-5 to TRBJ1-2; 10 positions match TRBD1. The CDR3 covers 14 residues. The V gene's germline CDR1 is MNHEY and CDR2 SVGAGI. The trim removed 0 bases at V and 7 bases at J, leaving 2 bases unmatched. CDR3: CASSYSTGGGGYTF. The CDR3, as DNA: TGTGCCAGCAGTTACTCGACAGGGGGCGGTGGCTACACCTTC.

This chain uses TRBV7-2 with TRBJ2-5, with 11 bases lining up with TRBD2. V shed 4 bases, J shed 5 bases, and the junction held 6 bases outside the gene matches. The CDR3 loop spans 15 amino acids. Germline CDR1 SGHTA, CDR2 FQGNSA. CDR3 nucleotides: TGTGCCAGCAGCTCGACTAGCGGGATCTGGGAGACCCAGTACTTC. It is translated as CASSSTSGIWETQYF.

The CDR3, as DNA: TGTGCCAGCAGCAGCTTTGGACAGGGGGATCGGTATGGCTACACCTTC. It translates to CASSSFGQGDRYGYTF. The chain is built from TRBV7-9 and TRBJ1-2; TRBD1 matches 10 bases. The CDR3 is 16 residues long. Germline lookup yields CDR1 SEHNR and CDR2 FQNEAQ (reference sequence). V lost 5 bases, J lost 5 bases, and 11 bases stayed unmatched. The complete variable domain, with remaining parts taken from reference TRBV7-9 and TRBJ1-2, reads DTGVSQNPRHKITKRGQNVTFRCDPISEHNRLYWYRQTLGQGPEFLTYFQNEAQLEKSRLLSDRFSAERPKGSFSTLEIQRTEQGDSAMYLCASSSFGQGDRYGYTFGSGTRLTVV.

The gene calls are TRBV28 and TRBJ1-6; a weak D match, TRBD1 (6 bases). Per germline, CDR1 MDHEN and CDR2 SYDVKM. Trimming took 10 bases from V and 13 from J, leaving 23 bases between them. CDR3 length: 14 amino acids. The CDR3 DNA follows: TGTGCCACCCTGTCCAGGGGAAGGACTTCGCCCCTCCACTTT. Residues: CATLSRGRTSPLHF.